This T cell receptor (beta chain) was obtained from a study of T cells in women clearing cervical HPV infection (dated by TCRdb to 2016 to 2018). Broadly, across the study: The cases were 20 to 25 women with histologically confirmed HPV16-related CIN3 or worse, and 2 of those women had invasive cancers. The roughly 27 controls were women who cleared a single incident HPV16 infection within 12 months without developing precancer or cancer. Case blood was taken at the visit when the lesion was first identified, whereas control blood was taken when infection was no longer detected. Among cases, blood sampling occurred a median of about 150 days after lesion detection, with an interquartile range of roughly 90 to 200 days. Since HLA typing was available for only a few women, HLA type could not be ruled out as a confounder. An exploratory proof-of-principle case-control study, nested within the Guanacaste HPV Natural History Study in Costa Rica, was conducted to compare TCR repertoires across cervical HPV16 outcomes. Cases were matched to controls by age within five years and by the year the sample was collected. Cases had a median age of about 35 years and controls had a median age of approximately 40, with no significant differences in baseline characteristics. In the parent cohort, around 10,000 women aged 18 or older were enrolled in Guanacaste, Costa Rica, during about 1993 to 1995 and were followed for more than 6 years. As quality controls, five blinded duplicates were added to each group, bringing the total to 60 or so samples made up of some 50 participants and around 10 replicates.

The immunoSEQ assay used multiplex PCR to amplify TCR beta CDR3 regions from an average of approximately 1,200 ng of genomic DNA per sample. To correct primer bias, the assay used a complete synthetic TCR repertoire to set an amplification baseline. The amplicons were sequenced on the Illumina platform. In the source study's methods: Sequence errors were corrected by clustering with frequency ratios and a modified nearest-neighbor algorithm, and the sequences were then analyzed in the immunoSEQ Analyzer using IMGT gene definitions. At each rarefaction depth, TCR richness and evenness were averaged across 20 rarefaction repeats, and samples with fewer sequences than that depth were excluded. Relative abundances of V, D and J genes were compared between groups using Wilcoxon rank sum tests, with FDR correction applied. In the blinded duplicates, the intraclass correlation was approximately 95% for TCR richness and averaged around 78% across 66 gene segments. TCRdb mirrors the immuneACCESS table, restricted to in-frame sequences. Some clones are absent from its copies; in checked studies, under half trace to an unresolved V gene, and the reason for the others is unknown. V, J and clone size derive from that table, while D and trimming were established from the DNA sequence. The table held for this sample gives under 30,000 clones. The ten largest clonotypes hold 7.5% to 9.5% of the sample.

Unmatched junction bases come to 3, with V trimmed by 4 bases and J by 7 bases. The CDR3 runs 13 amino acids, cysteine and phenylalanine included. Part of the CDR3 DNA is given, 30 bases translated from base 1. The germline V gene (reference sequence) provides CDR1 SEHNR and CDR2 FQNEAQ. Every participant had a single incident cervical HPV16 infection, and women with prevalent HPV16 infections were excluded. Cervical HPV DNA was detected by MY09/MY11 PCR, and genotyping was performed by dot-blot hybridization. Approximately 16 mL of heparinized blood were centrifuged, and the buffy coat was aliquoted, frozen at -30°C, then stored at -80°C. Genomic DNA was extracted from buffy coat specimens using QIAGEN kits. Paper-wide results and their limitations: TCR repertoire richness was significantly higher in CIN3+ cases than in controls across sequencing depths, while evenness did not differ. Because the number of T cells per sample was unknown, the richness differences could reflect varying T-cell content rather than repertoire biology. Random forest classifiers combining richness and V gene abundances distinguished cases from controls with an estimated AUC of roughly 0.8. TRBV6-7 relative abundance was lower in cases than in controls (roughly 0.12% versus 0.15%; Bonferroni P = 0.0008). The cross-sectional design could not show whether the associations came before the infection or were a result of it, and neither effector/memory subsets nor HPV-specific T cells were isolated.

A remark on this clone: Its antigen remains unidentified. The read is 3 residues too short to cover the CDR3 end, so that end is filled in from the germline J gene.

The clonotype originates from a woman aged 18-70 years with a cervical HPV16 infection that either progressed to CIN3+ or cleared (not recorded which). Sequenced material: blood buffy coat. In this chain, TRBV7-9 is recombined with TRBJ2-2; 7 of the junction bases match TRBD1. This receptor has the CDR3 CASSSQGIGELFF. The CDR3 bases that were read are TGTGCCAGCAGCTCACAGGGGATCGGGGAG.